Detailed here is one T cell receptor (beta chain). TCRdb keeps only in-frame clones here, not all; method: immunoSEQ multiplex PCR. Here the sample spans about 2.4 million clones, 93% being singletons. This sample is part of a study of shared clonotypes between healthy human individuals. The CDR3 contains 15 residues. V was clipped by 0 bases and J by 9 bases, with 15 bases between them. Germline lookup yields CDR1 MGHRA and CDR2 YSYEKL. The chain has TRBV4-1 and TRBJ1-5, with D unresolved. Sequenced sample: naive CD4+ T cells from PBMCs. Subset in this sample: CD45RA+ positively selected. The sequence derives from a man aged 18 to 30 in good health. Some clones in this sample may be carry-over from other donors' samples. CDR3 amino acids: CASSQDVSAHRPQHF. CDR3 coding DNA: TGCGCCAGCAGCCAAGACGTGTCTGCCCATCGGCCCCAGCATTTT.